The 15 T cell receptor beta chains below all came from one sample that was sequenced in a study of a mutant IDH1 vaccine in newly diagnosed glioma. These receptors' antigens are unknown. TCRdb keeps only in-frame clones here, not all; method: immunoSEQ multiplex PCR. The sample has 50,000 to 70,000 clones, 84% seen once. Time point meaning: week 23, last vaccination. A 20-mer mutant IDH1 peptide at 300 ug was injected subcutaneously with topical imiquimod. Here the sequenced sample was PBMCs, taken from a glioma patient whose treatment included an IDH1 peptide vaccine. The receptors derive from a man in his late teens or twenties with glioma.

The chain couples TRBV5-4 to TRBJ1-6; 8 bases align to TRBD1. This CDR3 is built from 15 residues. The V segment lost 2 bases and the J segment 9 bases; nucleotides outside the gene matches: 7. Germline V gene data show CDR1 as SGHNT and CDR2 as YYREEE (reference sequence). CDR3 sequence reads: CASSFQGAQASPLHF. The CDR3 DNA reads as TGTGCCAGCAGCTTCCAGGGGGCGCAGGCTTCACCCCTCCACTTT.

The gene calls are TRBV7-9 and TRBJ1-2; perhaps TRBD1 as D (5 bases). This CDR3 comprises 15 residues. V gave up 2 bases and J gave up 0 bases, with 10 bases separating them. Germline CDR1 is SEHNR and CDR2 is FQNEAQ (reference sequence). As DNA, the CDR3 is TGTGCCAGCAGCTTAATGAGGGGAGCTAACTATGGCTACACCTTC. Translating it yields CASSLMRGANYGYTF.

The V and J genes are TRBV6-5 and TRBJ2-5; no clear D gene. CDR1 and CDR2 from the germline V gene are MNHEY and SVGAGI. V dropped 6 bases and J dropped 2 bases, with 10 bases sitting between them. The CDR3 runs to 13 residues. The CDR3 nucleotides are TGTGCCAGCAGGATTAGAATTCAAGAGACCCAGTACTTC. Its protein product is CASRIRIQETQYF.

This clone has just a few counts. This CDR3 is CASSRDGAYEQYF. CDR3 nucleotides: TGTGCCAGCTCACGGGACGGAGCCTACGAGCAGTACTTC. The rearrangement links TRBV18 to TRBJ2-7; D may correspond to TRBD1 or TRBD2 (5 bases each). V gave up 4 bases and J gave up 2 bases, with 9 bases separating them. Germline CDR1 KGHSH, CDR2 LQKENI. The CDR3 extends over 13 amino acids.

The chain links TRBV6-1 to TRBJ2-7; 8 nucleotides match TRBD2. V was pared by 6 bases and J by 2 bases, with 3 bases of the junction left unmatched. The CDR3 contains 13 residues. The germline CDR1 and CDR2 sequences are MNHNS and SASEGT. As DNA, the CDR3 is TGTGCCAGCAGCGAGGGACTAGCCTACGAGCAGTACTTC. Translation: CASSEGLAYEQYF.

This clone showed up just once. The chain combines TRBV27 with TRBJ1-2, with 7 bases aligning to TRBD1. CDR1 MNHEY and CDR2 SMNVEV come from the germline V gene (reference sequence). Trimming at V came to 6 bases and at J to 4 bases, leaving 14 bases not matched to a gene. There are 16 residues in the CDR3. The CDR3 DNA reads TGTGCCAGCAGCCCCAGGGGGAGGGATATGGCCTATGGCTACACCTTC. Its translation: CASSPRGRDMAYGYTF.

V gene TRBV11-2 combines with J gene TRBJ2-7; D unclear. The CDR3 runs to 16 residues. Trimming stripped 1 base from V and 0 bases from J, with 13 bases between. The germline V gene encodes CDR1 SGHAT and CDR2 FQNNGV. The CDR3 DNA is TGTGCCAGCAGCTTAGTGGTAGGCAGAGGCTCCTACGAGCAGTACTTC. Translation gives CASSLVVGRGSYEQYF.

This chain links TRBV29-1 with TRBJ2-1, with no clear D. Germline CDR1 is SQVTM and CDR2 is ANQGSEA. V lost 8 bases and J 7 bases, leaving 15 bases between the germline ends. This CDR3 has 12 amino acids. DNA for the CDR3: TGCAGCTCGGTCGTGGGGTATAATGAGCAGTTCTTC. Its protein product is CSSVVGYNEQFF.

The chain is built from TRBV5-1 and TRBJ2-7; 11 positions match TRBD1. The CDR3 is 15 amino acids. Germline values: CDR1 SGHRS, CDR2 YFSETQ. J was trimmed by 4 bases and V by 4 bases; bases with no gene match: 7. The CDR3 coding sequence is TGCGCCAGCAGCCGAAATGGACAGGGGGCATACGAGCAGTACTTC. Its protein is CASSRNGQGAYEQYF.

The chain uses TRBV18 and TRBJ2-7, with D possibly being TRBD2 (7 bases). Trimming shortened V by 6 bases and J by 6 bases, and 18 bases separated the two germline ends. Germline V gene sequence: CDR1 KGHSH, CDR2 LQKENI. The CDR3 totals 14 residues. CDR3 sequence reads: CASSPTPGGGEQYF. The DNA of the CDR3 is TGTGCCAGCTCGCCAACCCCGGGGGGCGGCGAGCAGTACTTC. The full variable domain, rest sourced from reference TRBV18 and TRBJ2-7, is NAGVMQNPRHLVRRRGQEARLRCSPMKGHSHVYWYRQLPEEGLKFMVYLQKENIIDESGMPKERFSAEFPKEGPSILRIQQVVRGDSAAYFCASSPTPGGGEQYFGPGTRLTVT.

This chain uses TRBV5-4 with TRBJ1-2; D is unresolved. The CDR3 is 17 residues long. The germline V gene encodes CDR1 SGHNT and CDR2 YYREEE (reference sequence). V lost 4 bases and J lost 2, with 21 bases in between. The CDR3 reads CASSDEGIKTPNYGYTF. The CDR3 DNA follows: TGTGCCAGCAGCGATGAAGGGATCAAGACGCCGAACTATGGCTACACCTTC. Together with reference TRBV5-4 and TRBJ1-2, the CDR3 gives the full variable domain: ETGVTQSPTHLIKTRGQQVTLRCSSQSGHNTVSWYQQALGQGPQFIFQYYREEENGRGNFPPRFSGLQFPNYSSELNVNALELDDSALYLCASSDEGIKTPNYGYTFGSGTRLTVV.

This rearrangement joins TRBV29-1 to TRBJ2-5, with a possible D match to TRBD2 (5 bases). Trimming shortened V by 8 bases and J by 5 bases, and 21 bases separated the two germline ends. This CDR3 is 14 amino acids long. Germline lookup yields CDR1 SQVTM and CDR2 ANQGSEA. CDR3 residues: CSIQESGIGETQYF. The DNA for the CDR3 is TGCAGCATACAAGAGTCCGGGATAGGGGAGACCCAGTACTTC.

The V gene is TRBV29-1, the J gene TRBJ2-5; TRBD2 agrees at 9 bases. Germline CDR1 is SQVTM and CDR2 is ANQGSEA. This CDR3 region has 16 residues. The ends lost 3 bases at V and 4 bases at J; junction bases unmatched: 12. CDR3 sequence (DNA): TGCAGCGTTGATGGGCGAGCGGGAGGTTTGCGAGAGACCCAGTACTTC. Translation gives CSVDGRAGGLRETQYF.

This chain connects TRBV19 to TRBJ1-1; a weak D match, TRBD1 (6 bases). V was shortened by 7 bases and J by 0 bases, with 15 bases between the two germline ends. Germline CDR1 is LNHDA and CDR2 is SQIVND (reference sequence). CDR3 length equals 15 residues. The CDR3, as DNA: TGTGCCAGTATGGGTTTGGACAGAATGAACACTGAAGCTTTCTTT. The encoded protein is CASMGLDRMNTEAFF.

This CDR3 is CASSSLLRRLSEEWQFF. The CDR3 coding sequence is TGTGCCAGCAGCTCGCTGTTAAGGAGGCTGTCCGAAGAGTGGCAGTTCTTC. V is TRBV7-8 and J is TRBJ2-1, with a possible D match to TRBD2 (5 bases). CDR3 size: 17 residues. Looked up from germline, CDR1 is SGHVS and CDR2 is FQNEAQ. Trimming took 4 bases from V and 12 from J, leaving 28 bases between them.